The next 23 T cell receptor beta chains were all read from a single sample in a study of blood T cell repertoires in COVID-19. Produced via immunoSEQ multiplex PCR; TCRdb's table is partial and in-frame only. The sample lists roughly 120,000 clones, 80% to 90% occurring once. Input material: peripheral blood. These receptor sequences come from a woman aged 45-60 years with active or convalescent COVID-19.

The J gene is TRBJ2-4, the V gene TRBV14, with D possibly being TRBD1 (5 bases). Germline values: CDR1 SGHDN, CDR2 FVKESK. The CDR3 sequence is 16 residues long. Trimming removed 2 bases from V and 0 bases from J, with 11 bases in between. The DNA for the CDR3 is TGTGCCAGCAGCCAAAGGGGTGGGGTAGCCAAAAACATTCAGTACTTC. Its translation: CASSQRGGVAKNIQYF. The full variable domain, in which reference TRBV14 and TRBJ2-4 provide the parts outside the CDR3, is EAGVTQFPSHSVIEKGQTVTLRCDPISGHDNLYWYRRVMGKEIKFLLHFVKESKQDESGMPNNRFLAERTGGTYSTLKVQPAELEDSGVYFCASSQRGGVAKNIQYFGAGTRLSVL.

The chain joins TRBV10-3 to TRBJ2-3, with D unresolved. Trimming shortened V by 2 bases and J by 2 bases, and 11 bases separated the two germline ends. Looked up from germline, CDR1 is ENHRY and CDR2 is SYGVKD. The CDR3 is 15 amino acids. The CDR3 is CAISEQLYTTDTQYF. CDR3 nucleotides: TGTGCCATCAGTGAGCAACTCTATACCACAGATACGCAGTATTTT.

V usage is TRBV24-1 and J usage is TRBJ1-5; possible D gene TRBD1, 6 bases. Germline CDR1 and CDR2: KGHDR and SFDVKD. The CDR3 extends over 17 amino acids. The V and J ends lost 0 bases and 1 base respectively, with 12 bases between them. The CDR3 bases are TGTGCCACCAGTGATTTGCGTGGGGGCCCGAGCAATCAGCCCCAGCATTTT. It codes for CATSDLRGGPSNQPQHF.

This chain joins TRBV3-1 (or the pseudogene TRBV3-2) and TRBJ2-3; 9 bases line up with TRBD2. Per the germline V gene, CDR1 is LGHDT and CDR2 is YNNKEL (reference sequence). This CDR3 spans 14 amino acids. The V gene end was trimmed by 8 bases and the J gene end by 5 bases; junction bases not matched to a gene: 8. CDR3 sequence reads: CASSGVAGVDTQYF. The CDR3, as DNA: TGTGCCAGCTCTGGAGTAGCGGGAGTAGATACGCAGTATTTT.

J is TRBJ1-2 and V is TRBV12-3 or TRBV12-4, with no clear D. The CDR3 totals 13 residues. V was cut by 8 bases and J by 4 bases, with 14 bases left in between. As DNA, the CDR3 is TGTGCCAGCCGCAAAGACGGAGGCTATGGCTACACCTTC. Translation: CASRKDGGYGYTF.

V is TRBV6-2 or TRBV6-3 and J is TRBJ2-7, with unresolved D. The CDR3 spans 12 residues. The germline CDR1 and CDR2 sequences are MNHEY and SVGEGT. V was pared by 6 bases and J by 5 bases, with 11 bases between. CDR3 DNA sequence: TGTGCCAGCAGCCTCCTATCCCACGAGCAGTACTTC. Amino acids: CASSLLSHEQYF.

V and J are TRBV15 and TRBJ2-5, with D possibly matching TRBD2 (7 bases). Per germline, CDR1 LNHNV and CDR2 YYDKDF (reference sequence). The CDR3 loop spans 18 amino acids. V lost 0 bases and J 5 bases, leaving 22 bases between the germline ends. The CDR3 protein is CATSRDRGARSPSETQYF. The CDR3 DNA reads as TGTGCCACCAGCAGAGATCGGGGGGCGAGGAGTCCCAGCGAGACCCAGTACTTC.

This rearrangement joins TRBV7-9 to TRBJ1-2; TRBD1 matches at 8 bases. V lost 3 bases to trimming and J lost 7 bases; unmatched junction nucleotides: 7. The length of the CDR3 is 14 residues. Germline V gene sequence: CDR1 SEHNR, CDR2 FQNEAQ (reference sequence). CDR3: CASSFGQGAGGYTF. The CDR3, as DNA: TGTGCCAGCAGCTTTGGGCAGGGGGCAGGTGGCTACACCTTC.

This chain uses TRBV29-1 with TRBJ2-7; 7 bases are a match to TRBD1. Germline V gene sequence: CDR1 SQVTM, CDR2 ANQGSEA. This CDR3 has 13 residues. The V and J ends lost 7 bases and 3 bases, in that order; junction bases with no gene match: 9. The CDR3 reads CSASGQYYYEQYF. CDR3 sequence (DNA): TGCAGCGCCTCGGGACAGTACTACTACGAGCAGTACTTC.

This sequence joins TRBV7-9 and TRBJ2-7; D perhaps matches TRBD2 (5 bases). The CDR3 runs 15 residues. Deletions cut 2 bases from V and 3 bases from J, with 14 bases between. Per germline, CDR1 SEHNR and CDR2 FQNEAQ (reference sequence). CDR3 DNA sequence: TGTGCCAGCAGCTTACGAGGAGGTATCAACTACGAGCAGTACTTC. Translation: CASSLRGGINYEQYF.

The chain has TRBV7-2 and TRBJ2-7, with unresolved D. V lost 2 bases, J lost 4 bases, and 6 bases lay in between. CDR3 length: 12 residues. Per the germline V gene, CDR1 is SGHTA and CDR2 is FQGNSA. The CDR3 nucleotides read TGTGCCAGCAGCTTAATTTCTTACGAGCAGTACTTC. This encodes CASSLISYEQYF. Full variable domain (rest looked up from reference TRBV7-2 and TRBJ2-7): GAGVSQSPSNKVTEKGKDVELRCDPISGHTALYWYRQSLGQGLEFLIYFQGNSAPDKSGLPSDRFSAERTGGSVSTLTIQRTQQEDSAVYLCASSLISYEQYFGPGTRLTVT.

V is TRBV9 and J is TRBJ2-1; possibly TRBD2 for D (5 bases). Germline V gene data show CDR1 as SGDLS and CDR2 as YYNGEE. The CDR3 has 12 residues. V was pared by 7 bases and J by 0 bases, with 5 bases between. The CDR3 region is CASGGSYNEQFF. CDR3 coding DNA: TGTGCCAGCGGAGGCTCCTACAATGAGCAGTTCTTC.

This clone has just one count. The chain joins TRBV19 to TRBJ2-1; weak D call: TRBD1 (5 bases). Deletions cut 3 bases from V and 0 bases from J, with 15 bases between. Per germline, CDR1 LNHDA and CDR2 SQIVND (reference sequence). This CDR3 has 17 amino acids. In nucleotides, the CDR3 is TGTGCCAGTAGTATTCAGTGGGGCGGAAGCTCCTACAATGAGCAGTTCTTC. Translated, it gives CASSIQWGGSSYNEQFF.

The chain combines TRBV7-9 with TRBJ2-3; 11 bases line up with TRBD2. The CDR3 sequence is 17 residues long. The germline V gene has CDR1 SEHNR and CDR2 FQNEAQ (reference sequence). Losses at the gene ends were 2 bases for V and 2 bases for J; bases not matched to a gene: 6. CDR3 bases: TGTGCCAGCAGCTTACCCAGGACTAGCGGGTCCACAGATACGCAGTATTTT. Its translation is CASSLPRTSGSTDTQYF.

The CDR3 coding sequence is TGTGCCAGCAGCCATCCCCTAGCGGGAGTCCACGAGCAGTACTTC. Translated, it gives CASSHPLAGVHEQYF. The chain carries TRBV4-2 and TRBJ2-7, with 10 bases that match TRBD2. From germline, CDR1 is LGHNA and CDR2 YNFKEQ. There are 15 residues in the CDR3. Losses at the gene ends were 3 bases for V and 5 bases for J; bases not matched to a gene: 7.

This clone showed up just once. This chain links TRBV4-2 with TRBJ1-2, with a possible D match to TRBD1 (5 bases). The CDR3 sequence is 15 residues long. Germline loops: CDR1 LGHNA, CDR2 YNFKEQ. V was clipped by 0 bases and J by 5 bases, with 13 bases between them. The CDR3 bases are TGTGCCAGCAGCCAAGATCAGGCCAGGGTGTATGGCTACACCTTC. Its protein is CASSQDQARVYGYTF.

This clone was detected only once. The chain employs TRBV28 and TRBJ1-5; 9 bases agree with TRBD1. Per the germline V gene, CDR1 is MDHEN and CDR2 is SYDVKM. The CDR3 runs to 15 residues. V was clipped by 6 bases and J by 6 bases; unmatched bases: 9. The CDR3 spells CASRRDRVSSQPQHF. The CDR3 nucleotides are TGTGCCAGCAGACGGGACAGGGTATCTAGTCAGCCCCAGCATTTT.

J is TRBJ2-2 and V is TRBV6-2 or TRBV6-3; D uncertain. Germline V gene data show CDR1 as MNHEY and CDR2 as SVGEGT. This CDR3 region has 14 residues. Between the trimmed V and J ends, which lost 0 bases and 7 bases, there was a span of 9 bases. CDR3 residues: CASSYSKSGGELFF. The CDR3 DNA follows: TGTGCCAGCAGTTACTCGAAATCCGGCGGGGAGCTGTTTTTT.

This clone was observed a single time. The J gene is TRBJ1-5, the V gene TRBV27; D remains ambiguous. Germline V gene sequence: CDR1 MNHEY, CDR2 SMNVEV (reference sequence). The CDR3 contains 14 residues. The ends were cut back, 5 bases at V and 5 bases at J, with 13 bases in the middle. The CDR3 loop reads CASSLTLGDQPQHF. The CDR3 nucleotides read TGTGCCAGCAGTCTAACCCTGGGAGATCAGCCCCAGCATTTT.

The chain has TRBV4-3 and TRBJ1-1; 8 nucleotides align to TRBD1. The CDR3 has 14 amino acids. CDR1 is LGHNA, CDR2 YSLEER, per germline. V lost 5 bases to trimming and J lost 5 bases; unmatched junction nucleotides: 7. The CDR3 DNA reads TGCGCCAGCAGCTATAGACAGGGGAGGACTGAAGCTTTCTTT. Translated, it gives CASSYRQGRTEAFF.

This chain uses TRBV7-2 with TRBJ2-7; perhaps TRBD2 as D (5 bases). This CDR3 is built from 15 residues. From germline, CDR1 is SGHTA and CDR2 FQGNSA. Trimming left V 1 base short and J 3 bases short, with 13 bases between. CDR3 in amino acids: CASSLVEGRNYEQYF. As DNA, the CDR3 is TGTGCCAGCAGCTTAGTTGAGGGCAGGAACTACGAGCAGTACTTC.

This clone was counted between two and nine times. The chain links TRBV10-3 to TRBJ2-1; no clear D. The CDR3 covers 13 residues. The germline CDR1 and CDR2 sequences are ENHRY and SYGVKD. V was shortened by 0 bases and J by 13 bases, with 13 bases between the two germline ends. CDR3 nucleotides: TGTGCCATCAGTGAGTCGGGTCCTGCAGGCCAGTTCTTC. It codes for CAISESGPAGQFF.

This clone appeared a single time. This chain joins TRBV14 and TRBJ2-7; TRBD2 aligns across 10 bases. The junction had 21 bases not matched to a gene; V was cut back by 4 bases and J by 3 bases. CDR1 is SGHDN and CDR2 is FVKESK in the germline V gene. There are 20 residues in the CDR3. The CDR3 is CASSLRRGGAASGRNYEQYF. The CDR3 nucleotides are TGTGCCAGCAGCCTGCGTAGAGGAGGGGCAGCTAGCGGGAGAAACTACGAGCAGTACTTC.